These 28 T cell receptor beta chains were all obtained from the same sample, sequenced in a study of spatial heterogeneity in lung cancer. The time point: sample taken at primary tumor resection. TCRdb re-called the 5' RACE reads with MiXCR, one entry per CDR3 protein. The profile shows roughly 10,000 distinct CDR3 sequences, 3% to 4.5% of them singletons. The sequencing used PBMCs, collected at surgery. The receptors come from a female donor with early-stage non-small cell lung cancer.

This chain joins TRBV18 and TRBJ2-5, with TRBD1 matching 7 bases. Germline CDR1 is KGHSH and CDR2 is LQKENI. This CDR3 comprises 14 residues. J lost 2 bases, V lost 2 bases, and 2 bases had no gene match. This CDR3 reads CASSPGQVQETQYF. The CDR3 nucleotides are TGTGCCAGCTCACCAGGACAGGTTCAAGAGACCCAGTACTTC.

This clonotype was counted ten times or more. The gene calls are TRBV21-1 and TRBJ2-1; the D segment call TRBD2 is taken from the table without a DNA check. TRBV21-1 is termed a pseudogene. This CDR3 has 18 amino acids. CDR3 sequence reads: CASSKGRPTSGSYNEQFF. The CDR3 DNA follows: TGTGCCAGCAGCAAAGGTCGGCCAACTAGCGGGAGTTACAATGAGCAGTTCTTC.

There are many counts of this clonotype. The rearrangement uses TRBV4-2 and TRBJ1-2, with a tentative D call TRBD1 (6 bases). Trimming pared 4 bases from V and 3 bases from J, leaving 15 bases between. The CDR3 spans 15 residues. In germline, CDR1 is LGHNA, CDR2 YNFKEQ. The CDR3 DNA is TGTGCCAGCAGCCGCTTTCCGAAGGGGGACTATGGCTACACCTTC. Residues: CASSRFPKGDYGYTF.

This clonotype rates as medium-sized. The chain has TRBV7-2 and TRBJ1-5; TRBD1 might be the D (6 bases). The CDR3 contains 12 residues. Trimming took 4 bases from V and 8 from J, leaving 9 bases between them. CDR1 is SGHTA and CDR2 is FQGNSA in the germline V gene. The CDR3 bases are TGTGCCAGCAGCTCTAGGACAGAGCCCCAGCATTTT. This sequence encodes CASSSRTEPQHF.

In its sample, this clonotype was seen many times. The chain uses TRBV2 and TRBJ2-3; 7 bases match TRBD2. CDR1 and CDR2 (germline): SNHLY, FYNNEI. The CDR3 is 15 residues long. V gave up 4 bases and J gave up 4 bases; unmatched junction bases: 8. CDR3 bases: TGTGCCAGCAGTGGGAGCGGGATAGGAGCAGATACGCAGTATTTT. As protein: CASSGSGIGADTQYF.

This clonotype was found many times. The chain combines TRBV15 with TRBJ2-3; D is undetermined. Trimming removed 0 bases from V and 2 bases from J, with 9 bases in between. In germline, CDR1 is LNHNV, CDR2 YYDKDF (reference sequence). The CDR3 sequence is 15 residues long. In nucleotides, the CDR3 is TGTGCCACCAGCAGAGACTCCCGGCCCACAGATACGCAGTATTTT. Translated: CATSRDSRPTDTQYF.

The sample holds many counts of this clonotype. J is TRBJ1-1 and V is TRBV5-1; D may be TRBD1 (5 bases). The CDR3 consists of 14 residues. Germline V lookup: CDR1 SGHRS, CDR2 YFSETQ. V lost 4 bases to trimming and J lost 1 base, with 11 bases between them. The CDR3 is CASSTQGGNTEAFF. CDR3 DNA sequence: TGCGCCAGCAGCACTCAGGGAGGGAACACTGAAGCTTTCTTT.

The J gene is TRBJ2-2, the V gene TRBV19, with 8 bases lining up with TRBD2. The CDR3 loop spans 14 amino acids. Looked up from germline, CDR1 is LNHDA and CDR2 is SQIVND (reference sequence). V was pared by 10 bases and J by 3 bases, with 7 bases of the junction left unmatched. The CDR3 DNA reads as TGTGCCACATCGGGGGGGCTCGACACCGGGGAGCTGTTTTTT. Its translation: CATSGGLDTGELFF.

This clonotype showed up many times. The gene calls are TRBV2 and TRBJ1-2; no clear D. Germline V gene sequence: CDR1 SNHLY, CDR2 FYNNEI. Trimming stripped 3 bases from V and 8 bases from J, with 7 bases between. The CDR3 runs to 11 residues. The CDR3 loop is CASSDFVGYTF. The CDR3 DNA is TGTGCCAGCAGTGACTTCGTCGGCTACACCTTC.

This clonotype is deemed medium-sized. The chain recombines TRBV3-1 with TRBJ1-5; no clear D. The CDR3 runs 13 residues. V lost 1 base and J lost 6, with 7 bases in between. Germline lookup yields CDR1 LGHDT and CDR2 YNNKEL (reference sequence). The CDR3 reads CASSQVGFQPQHF. The DNA of the CDR3 is TGTGCCAGCAGCCAAGTGGGTTTTCAGCCCCAGCATTTT. Filled out from reference TRBV3-1 and TRBJ1-5, the complete variable domain reads DTAVSQTPKYLVTQMGNDKSIKCEQNLGHDTMYWYKQDSKKFLKIMFSYNNKELIINETVPNRFSPKSPDKAHLNLHINSLELGDSAVYFCASSQVGFQPQHFGDGTRLSIL.

This clonotype was observed at least ten times. The chain joins TRBV5-1 to TRBJ2-2, with 8 bases lining up with TRBD2. V shed 1 base, J shed 4 bases, and the junction held 9 bases outside the gene matches. Per the germline V gene, CDR1 is SGHRS and CDR2 is YFSETQ. The CDR3 runs 17 residues. The CDR3 loop is CASSLQAGARVTGELFF. CDR3 DNA sequence: TGCGCCAGCAGCTTGCAAGCGGGAGCGCGCGTCACCGGGGAGCTGTTTTTT.

In this sample, this clonotype turned up a few times. This rearrangement joins TRBV20-1 to TRBJ2-5; 10 bases agree with TRBD2. From germline, CDR1 is DFQATT and CDR2 SNEGSKA (reference sequence). The trim removed 8 bases at V and 2 bases at J, leaving 5 bases unmatched. The CDR3 sequence is 13 residues long. CDR3 protein: CSSPTSGQETQYF. In nucleotides, the CDR3 is TGCAGTTCACCGACTAGCGGGCAAGAGACCCAGTACTTC.

This clonotype was seen a few times. The chain is built from TRBV3-1 and TRBJ2-1, with 9 bases identical to TRBD2. In germline, CDR1 is LGHDT, CDR2 YNNKEL (reference sequence). V dropped 4 bases and J dropped 9; count of bases not matched to a gene: 10. The CDR3 runs 15 residues. The CDR3 DNA reads as TGTGCCAGCAGCCCACGAACGGGCGGGGGGGCTGAGCAGTTCTTC. Translated: CASSPRTGGGAEQFF.

This clonotype was counted many times. This chain uses TRBV28 with TRBJ1-5; D remains unclear. In germline, CDR1 is MDHEN, CDR2 SYDVKM. V was pared by 2 bases and J by 0 bases, with 8 bases between. This CDR3 comprises 15 residues. This CDR3 is CASSLPRDSNQPQHF. For the CDR3, the DNA is TGTGCCAGCAGTTTACCTAGGGATAGCAATCAGCCCCAGCATTTT.

In its sample, this clonotype ranks as medium-sized. The V gene is TRBV9, the J gene TRBJ1-4, with 7 bases that match TRBD1. The CDR3 consists of 13 residues. Germline V gene sequence: CDR1 SGDLS, CDR2 YYNGEE. J lost 8 bases, V lost 4 bases, and 5 bases had no gene match. In nucleotides, the CDR3 is TGTGCCAGCAGCAACGACAGGGACGAAAAACTGTTTTTT. Residues: CASSNDRDEKLFF. The entire variable domain, with the rest obtained from reference TRBV9 and TRBJ1-4, is as follows: DSGVTQTPKHLITATGQRVTLRCSPRSGDLSVYWYQQSLDQGLQFLIQYYNGEERAKGNILERFSAQQFPDLHSELNLSSLELGDSALYFCASSNDRDEKLFFGSGTQLSVL.

Here the CDR3 reads CASSPHQGTNYGYTF. In DNA, the CDR3 is TGTGCCAGCAGCCCCCATCAGGGGACTAACTATGGCTACACCTTC. The chain carries TRBV3-1 and TRBJ1-2, with D possibly being TRBD1 (6 bases). The germline V gene has CDR1 LGHDT and CDR2 YNNKEL (reference sequence). There are 15 residues in the CDR3. The V end lost 4 bases, the J end lost 0 bases, and 12 bases lay between the germline ends. Combining the CDR3 with reference TRBV3-1 and TRBJ1-2 gives the whole variable domain DTAVSQTPKYLVTQMGNDKSIKCEQNLGHDTMYWYKQDSKKFLKIMFSYNNKELIINETVPNRFSPKSPDKAHLNLHINSLELGDSAVYFCASSPHQGTNYGYTFGSGTRLTVV.

This clonotype appeared many times. The chain recombines TRBV6-6 with TRBJ1-2; D is unclear. V dropped 6 bases and J dropped 8 bases, with 25 bases sitting between them. Germline CDR1 is MNHNY and CDR2 is SVGAGI (reference sequence). The CDR3 length is 16 residues. CDR3 nucleotide sequence: TGTGCCAGCAGCCCGGTGGACGGCGGGGTAATAGACGGCTACACCTTC. Translated, it gives CASSPVDGGVIDGYTF.

The chain joins TRBV12-3 or TRBV12-4 to TRBJ2-3; 14 bases line up with TRBD2. The CDR3 runs to 18 residues. Losses at the gene ends were 4 bases for V and 5 bases for J; bases not matched to a gene: 11. CDR3 in DNA: TGTGCCAGCAGTTCCCCGGGACTAGCGGGAGTCGGTGGAGATACGCAGTATTTT. Protein: CASSSPGLAGVGGDTQYF.

This clonotype was counted ten times or more. This chain uses TRBV5-1 with TRBJ2-7, with TRBD1 identical over 11 bases. There are 15 residues in the CDR3. The V gene end was trimmed by 4 bases and the J gene end by 5 bases; junction bases not matched to a gene: 8. The germline V gene encodes CDR1 SGHRS and CDR2 YFSETQ. CDR3 in DNA: TGCGCCAGCAGCGTCCATGGGACAGGGGGGGACGAGCAGTACTTC. Its protein is CASSVHGTGGDEQYF.

The table lists this clonotype with many counts. The rearrangement joins TRBV6-5 to TRBJ2-6, with TRBD1 as a possible D gene (5 bases). The CDR3 consists of 16 residues. From germline, CDR1 is MNHEY and CDR2 SVGAGI. V was cut by 2 bases and J by 2 bases, with 10 bases left in between. The CDR3 region has the DNA TGTGCCAGCAGTTACACCGGCAGGGCTGGGGCCAACGTCCTGACTTTC. Translating gives CASSYTGRAGANVLTF.

This clonotype showed up many times. V is TRBV5-6 and J is TRBJ2-5, with 11 bases identical to TRBD2. CDR3 length: 20 amino acids. The germline CDR1 and CDR2 sequences are SGHDT and YYEEEE. With 3 bases clipped from V and 4 bases from J, the junction kept 20 bases outside the gene matches. CDR3 DNA sequence: TGTGCCAGCAGCTGGTGGCTAGCGGGGGGACCGATCGAAGGGGCAGAGACCCAGTACTTC. It yields the protein CASSWWLAGGPIEGAETQYF.

The chain couples TRBV5-6 to TRBJ2-3; D gene uncertain. V was trimmed by 3 bases and J by 3 bases, leaving 2 bases between them. Per germline, CDR1 SGHDT and CDR2 YYEEEE. The CDR3 spans 11 residues. The CDR3 sequence is CASSSTDTQYF. The CDR3 bases are TGTGCCAGCAGCTCGACAGATACGCAGTATTTT.

This clonotype came up many times. The chain joins TRBV6-5 to TRBJ2-5, with D possibly TRBD1 on 6 matching bases. Germline V gives CDR1 MNHEY, CDR2 SVGAGI. This CDR3 has 14 residues. V was shortened by 3 bases and J by 5 bases, with 13 bases between the two germline ends. DNA for the CDR3: TGTGCCAGCAGTTATCAGGGGCTCGGGGAGACCCAGTACTTC. It translates to CASSYQGLGETQYF.

The CDR3 sequence is CASSRPATNEKLFF. For the CDR3, the DNA is TGTGCCAGTAGTCGGCCCGCAACTAATGAAAAACTGTTTTTT. J is TRBJ1-4 and V is TRBV19, with unresolved D. The CDR3 covers 14 residues. Germline V gives CDR1 LNHDA, CDR2 SQIVND (reference sequence). The V end lost 5 bases, the J end lost 0 bases, and 7 bases lay between the germline ends. Full variable domain (missing parts from reference TRBV19 and TRBJ1-4): DGGITQSPKYLFRKEGQNVTLSCEQNLNHDAMYWYRQDPGQGLRLIYYSQIVNDFQKGDIAEGYSVSREKKESFPLTVTSAQKNPTAFYLCASSRPATNEKLFFGSGTQLSVL.

At least ten counts were recorded for this clonotype. The chain employs TRBV28 and TRBJ2-3; weak D call: TRBD2 (5 bases). The V and J ends lost 6 bases and 0 bases respectively, with 19 bases between them. There are 17 residues in the CDR3. The germline gives CDR1 MDHEN, CDR2 SYDVKM. The CDR3 loop is CASRPLLVMGSTDTQYF. DNA of the CDR3: TGTGCCAGCAGGCCCCTACTAGTGATGGGGAGCACAGATACGCAGTATTTT.

At least ten counts were recorded for this clonotype. V usage is TRBV18 and J usage is TRBJ2-7, with D hard to call. V dropped 3 bases and J dropped 3 bases, with 6 bases sitting between them. Germline values: CDR1 KGHSH, CDR2 LQKENI. The CDR3 extends over 12 amino acids. The DNA of the CDR3 is TGTGCCAGCTCACCCCCGGGCTACGAGCAGTACTTC. This translates into CASSPPGYEQYF.

The rearrangement joins TRBV20-1 to TRBJ2-7, with 8 bases fitting TRBD2. The CDR3 runs to 14 residues. Unmatched junction bases numbered 4, after V lost 3 bases and J lost 0 bases. Germline V CDR1 and CDR2: DFQATT, SNEGSKA (reference sequence). The CDR3: CSASPSGSSYEQYF. CDR3 coding DNA: TGCAGTGCTAGCCCGAGCGGGAGCTCCTACGAGCAGTACTTC.

This clonotype occurred many times. The rearrangement links TRBV5-6 to TRBJ2-7; possibly TRBD1 for D (5 bases). The CDR3 runs to 16 residues. The germline CDR1 and CDR2 sequences are SGHDT and YYEEEE. With 4 bases removed from V and 3 bases from J, the gap between germline ends came to 20 bases. The CDR3 loop is CASSGAVVAPSYEQYF. The CDR3 DNA is TGTGCCAGCAGCGGGGCTGTAGTAGCTCCCAGCTACGAGCAGTACTTC.